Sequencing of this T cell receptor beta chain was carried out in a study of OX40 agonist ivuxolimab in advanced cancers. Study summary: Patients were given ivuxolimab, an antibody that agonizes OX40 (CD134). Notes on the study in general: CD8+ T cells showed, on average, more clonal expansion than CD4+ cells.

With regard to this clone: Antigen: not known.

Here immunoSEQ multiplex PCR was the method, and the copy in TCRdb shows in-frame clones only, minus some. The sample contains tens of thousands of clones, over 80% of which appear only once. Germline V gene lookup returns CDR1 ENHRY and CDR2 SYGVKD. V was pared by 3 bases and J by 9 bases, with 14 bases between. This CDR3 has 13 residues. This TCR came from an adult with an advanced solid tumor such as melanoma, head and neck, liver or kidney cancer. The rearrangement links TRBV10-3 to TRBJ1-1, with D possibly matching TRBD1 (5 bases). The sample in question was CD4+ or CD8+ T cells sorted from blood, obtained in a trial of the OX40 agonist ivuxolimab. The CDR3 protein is CAISDHDSKQAFF. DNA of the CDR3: TGTGCCATCAGTGATCACGACAGTAAGCAAGCTTTCTTT.